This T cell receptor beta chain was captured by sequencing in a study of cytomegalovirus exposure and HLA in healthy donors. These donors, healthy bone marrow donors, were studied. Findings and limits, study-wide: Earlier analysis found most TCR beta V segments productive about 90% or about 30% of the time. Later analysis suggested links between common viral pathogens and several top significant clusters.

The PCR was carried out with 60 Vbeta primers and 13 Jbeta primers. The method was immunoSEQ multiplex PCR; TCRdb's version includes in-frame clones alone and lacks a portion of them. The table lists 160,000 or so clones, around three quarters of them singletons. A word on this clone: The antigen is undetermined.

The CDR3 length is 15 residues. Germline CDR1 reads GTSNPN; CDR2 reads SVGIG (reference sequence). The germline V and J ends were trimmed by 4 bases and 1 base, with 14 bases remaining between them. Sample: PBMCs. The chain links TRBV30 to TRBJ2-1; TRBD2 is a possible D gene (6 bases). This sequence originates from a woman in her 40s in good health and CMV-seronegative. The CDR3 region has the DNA TGTGCCTGGAACCGGGACTTTAGATCCTACAATGAGCAGTTCTTC. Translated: CAWNRDFRSYNEQFF.